What follows describes a single T cell receptor beta chain. Its cognate antigen is unknown. This sample was included in a study of graft-versus-host responses after intestinal transplantation. Some clones are missing from TCRdb's copy, which holds only in-frame ones; the method was immunoSEQ multiplex PCR. The sample yields roughly 90,000 clones, approximately 90% seen once. The sequence was collected from a human donor who was the organ donor for an intestinal transplant. Sample: unstimulated CD4+ T cells sorted from spleen or lymph node cells, taken before transplant.

The chain's CDR3 is CASSSLAGVREQFF. The CDR3 region has the DNA TGCGCCAGCAGCTCACTAGCGGGGGTACGTGAGCAGTTCTTC. V is TRBV5-1 and J is TRBJ2-1, with 11 bases fitting TRBD2. The CDR3 length is 14 residues. The V gene's germline CDR1 is SGHRS and CDR2 YFSETQ. After removal of 3 bases from V and 9 bases from J, the junction contained 5 bases not matched to a gene. The full variable domain, rest sourced from reference TRBV5-1 and TRBJ2-1, is KAGVTQTPRYLIKTRGQQVTLSCSPISGHRSVSWYQQTPGQGLQFLFEYFSETQRNKGNFPGRFSGRQFSNSRSEMNVSTLELGDSALYLCASSSLAGVREQFFGPGTRLTVL.